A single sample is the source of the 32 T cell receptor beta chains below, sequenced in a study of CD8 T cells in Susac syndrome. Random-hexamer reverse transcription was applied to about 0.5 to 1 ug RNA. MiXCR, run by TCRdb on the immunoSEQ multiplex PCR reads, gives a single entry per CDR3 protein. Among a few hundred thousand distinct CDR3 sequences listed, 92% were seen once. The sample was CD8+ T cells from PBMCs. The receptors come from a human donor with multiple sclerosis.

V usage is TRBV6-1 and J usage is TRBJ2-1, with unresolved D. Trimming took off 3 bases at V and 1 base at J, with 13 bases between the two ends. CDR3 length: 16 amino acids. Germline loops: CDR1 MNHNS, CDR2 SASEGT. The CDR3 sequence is CASSEGPGPSYNEQFF. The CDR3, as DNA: TGTGCCAGCAGTGAGGGTCCAGGCCCATCCTACAATGAGCAGTTCTTC.

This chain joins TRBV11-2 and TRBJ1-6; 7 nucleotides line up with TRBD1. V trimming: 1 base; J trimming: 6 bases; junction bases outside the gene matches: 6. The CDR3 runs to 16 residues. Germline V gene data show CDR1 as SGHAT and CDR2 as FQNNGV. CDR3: CASSLGGDSFNSPLHF. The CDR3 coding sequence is TGTGCCAGCAGCTTAGGGGGGGACAGTTTTAATTCACCCCTCCACTTT.

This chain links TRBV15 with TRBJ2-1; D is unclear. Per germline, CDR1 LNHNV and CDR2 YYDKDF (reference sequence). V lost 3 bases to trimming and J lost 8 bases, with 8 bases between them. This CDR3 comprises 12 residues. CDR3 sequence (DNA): TGTGCCACCAGCAGGCCATACTATGAGCAGTTCTTC. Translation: CATSRPYYEQFF.

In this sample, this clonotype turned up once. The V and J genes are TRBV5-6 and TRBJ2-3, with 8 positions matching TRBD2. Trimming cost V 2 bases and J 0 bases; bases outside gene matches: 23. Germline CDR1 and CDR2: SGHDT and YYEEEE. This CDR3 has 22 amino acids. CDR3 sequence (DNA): TGTGCCAGCAGCTTCGACGGGGGGGCGGCACACGACGGTTCAACAAGCACAGATACGCAGTATTTT. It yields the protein CASSFDGGAAHDGSTSTDTQYF.

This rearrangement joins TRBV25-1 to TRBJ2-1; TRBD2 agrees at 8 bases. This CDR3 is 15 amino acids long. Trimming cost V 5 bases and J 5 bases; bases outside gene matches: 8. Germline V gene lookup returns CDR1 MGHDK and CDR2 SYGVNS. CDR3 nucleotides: TGTGCCAGCAGTTCTGAGCGGGAGATCCACAATGAGCAGTTCTTC. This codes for CASSSEREIHNEQFF.

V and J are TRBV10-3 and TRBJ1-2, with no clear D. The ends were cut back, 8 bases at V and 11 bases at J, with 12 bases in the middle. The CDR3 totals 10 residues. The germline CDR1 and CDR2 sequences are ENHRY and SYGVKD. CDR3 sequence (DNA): TGTGCCATCTATTATACCCGGTACACCTTC. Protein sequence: CAIYYTRYTF.

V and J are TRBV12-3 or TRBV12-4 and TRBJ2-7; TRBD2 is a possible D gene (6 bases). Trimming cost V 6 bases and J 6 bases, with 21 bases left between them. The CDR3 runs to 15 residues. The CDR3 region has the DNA TGTGCCAGCAGCCCCTGGGGCGGGACTCCTGGCGAGCAGTACTTC. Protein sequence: CASSPWGGTPGEQYF.

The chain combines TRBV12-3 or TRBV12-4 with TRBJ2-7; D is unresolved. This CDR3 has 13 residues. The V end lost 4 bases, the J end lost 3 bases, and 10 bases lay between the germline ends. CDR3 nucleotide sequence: TGTGCCAGCAGTTCCAGTCCCCACTACGAGCAGTACTTC. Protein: CASSSSPHYEQYF.

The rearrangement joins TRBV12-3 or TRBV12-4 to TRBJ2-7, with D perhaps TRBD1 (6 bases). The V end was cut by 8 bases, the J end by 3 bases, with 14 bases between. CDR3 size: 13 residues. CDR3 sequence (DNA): TGTGCCAGCTCGCGCCCAGGGGTCTACGAGCAGTACTTC. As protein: CASSRPGVYEQYF.

This CDR3 is CASSLDRGYLNTGELFF. The CDR3 nucleotides are TGTGCCAGCAGCTTGGACAGGGGATACTTAAACACCGGGGAGCTGTTTTTT. The V and J genes are TRBV5-6 and TRBJ2-2; 7 nucleotides match TRBD1. With 0 bases clipped from V and 2 bases from J, the junction kept 7 bases outside the gene matches. The CDR3 has 17 residues. From germline, CDR1 is SGHDT and CDR2 YYEEEE.

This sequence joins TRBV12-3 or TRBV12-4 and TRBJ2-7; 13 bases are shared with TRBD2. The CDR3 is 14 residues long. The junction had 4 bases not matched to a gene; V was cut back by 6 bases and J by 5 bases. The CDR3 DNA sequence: TGTGCCAGCAGCCCGGGACTAGCGGGAAACGAGCAGTACTTC. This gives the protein CASSPGLAGNEQYF.

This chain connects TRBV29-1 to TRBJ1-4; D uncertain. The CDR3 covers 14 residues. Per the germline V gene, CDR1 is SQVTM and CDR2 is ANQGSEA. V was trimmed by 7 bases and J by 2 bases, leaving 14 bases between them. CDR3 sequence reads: CSARNDGTNEKLFF. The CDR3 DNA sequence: TGCAGCGCTCGAAACGACGGGACTAATGAAAAACTGTTTTTT. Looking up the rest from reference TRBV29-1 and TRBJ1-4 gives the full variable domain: SAVISQKPSRDICQRGTSLTIQCQVDSQVTMMFWYRQQPGQSLTLIATANQGSEATYESGFVIDKFPISRPNLTFSTLTVSNMSPEDSSIYLCSARNDGTNEKLFFGSGTQLSVL.

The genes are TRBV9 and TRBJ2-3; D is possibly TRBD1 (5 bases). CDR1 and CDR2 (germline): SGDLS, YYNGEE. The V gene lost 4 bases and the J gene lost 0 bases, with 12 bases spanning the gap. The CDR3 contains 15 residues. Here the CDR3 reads CASSSRRESTDTQYF. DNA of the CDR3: TGTGCCAGCAGCAGCCGCAGGGAAAGCACAGATACGCAGTATTTT. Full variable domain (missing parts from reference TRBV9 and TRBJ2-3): DSGVTQTPKHLITATGQRVTLRCSPRSGDLSVYWYQQSLDQGLQFLIQYYNGEERAKGNILERFSAQQFPDLHSELNLSSLELGDSALYFCASSSRRESTDTQYFGPGTRLTVL.

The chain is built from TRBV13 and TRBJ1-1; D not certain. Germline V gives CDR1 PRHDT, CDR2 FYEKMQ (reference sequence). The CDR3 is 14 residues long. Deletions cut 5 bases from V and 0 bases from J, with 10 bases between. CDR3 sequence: CASSRGSMNTEAFF. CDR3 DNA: TGTGCCAGCAGCCGTGGGAGCATGAACACTGAAGCTTTCTTT.

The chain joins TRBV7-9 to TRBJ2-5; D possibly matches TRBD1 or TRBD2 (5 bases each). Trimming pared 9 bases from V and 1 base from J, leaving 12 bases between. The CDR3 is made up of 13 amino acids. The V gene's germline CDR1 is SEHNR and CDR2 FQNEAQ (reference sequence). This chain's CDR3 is CASHPGAQETQYF. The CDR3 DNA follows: TGTGCCAGTCATCCCGGGGCCCAAGAGACCCAGTACTTC.

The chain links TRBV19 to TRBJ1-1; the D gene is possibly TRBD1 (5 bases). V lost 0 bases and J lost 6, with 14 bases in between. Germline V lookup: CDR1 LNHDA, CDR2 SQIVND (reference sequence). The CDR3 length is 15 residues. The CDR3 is CASSIDLSGRAEAFF. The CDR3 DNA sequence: TGTGCCAGTAGTATAGATCTGTCAGGGAGGGCTGAAGCTTTCTTT.

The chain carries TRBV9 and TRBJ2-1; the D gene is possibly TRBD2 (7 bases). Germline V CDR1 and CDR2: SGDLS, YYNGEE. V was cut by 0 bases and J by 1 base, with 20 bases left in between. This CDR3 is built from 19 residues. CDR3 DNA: TGTGCCAGCAGCGTAGGGAGGGGGGGACCGCCCGGTTCCTACAATGAGCAGTTCTTC. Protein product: CASSVGRGGPPGSYNEQFF.

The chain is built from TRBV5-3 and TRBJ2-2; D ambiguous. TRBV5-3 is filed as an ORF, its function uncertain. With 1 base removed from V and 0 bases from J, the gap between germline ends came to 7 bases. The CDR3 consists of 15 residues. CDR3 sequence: CARSLWVSNTGELFF. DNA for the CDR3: TGTGCCAGAAGCTTGTGGGTATCGAACACCGGGGAGCTGTTTTTT.

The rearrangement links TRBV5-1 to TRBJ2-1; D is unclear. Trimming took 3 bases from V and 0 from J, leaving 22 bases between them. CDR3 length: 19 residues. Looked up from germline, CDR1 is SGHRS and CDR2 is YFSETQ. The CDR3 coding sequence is TGCGCCAGCAGCTCGCCCTACCTCTTCGGCGGACCCTCCTACAATGAGCAGTTCTTC. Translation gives CASSSPYLFGGPSYNEQFF.

The CDR3 DNA sequence: TGTGCCACCAGCAGAGGATCCCAGCCCCAGCATTTT. It is translated as CATSRGSQPQHF. The J gene is TRBJ1-5, the V gene TRBV15, with D unclear. Trimming shortened V by 1 base and J by 7 bases, and 5 bases separated the two germline ends. Per germline, CDR1 LNHNV and CDR2 YYDKDF (reference sequence). This CDR3 contains 12 residues.

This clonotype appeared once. The CDR3: CASSRLQGDEQFF. Here the CDR3 DNA reads TGTGCCAGCAGCCGATTACAGGGGGACGAGCAGTTCTTC. The chain is built from TRBV7-9 and TRBJ2-1; 8 bases align to TRBD1. This CDR3 is built from 13 residues. Unmatched junction bases numbered 7, after V lost 5 bases and J lost 10 bases. Germline CDR1 and CDR2: SEHNR and FQNEAQ (reference sequence).

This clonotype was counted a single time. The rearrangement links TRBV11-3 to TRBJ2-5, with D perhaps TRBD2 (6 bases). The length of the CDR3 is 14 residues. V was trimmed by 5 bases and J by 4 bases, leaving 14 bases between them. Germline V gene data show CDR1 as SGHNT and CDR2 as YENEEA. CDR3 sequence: CASSPRVGGETQYF. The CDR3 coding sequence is TGTGCCAGCAGCCCCAGGGTGGGAGGAGAGACCCAGTACTTC.

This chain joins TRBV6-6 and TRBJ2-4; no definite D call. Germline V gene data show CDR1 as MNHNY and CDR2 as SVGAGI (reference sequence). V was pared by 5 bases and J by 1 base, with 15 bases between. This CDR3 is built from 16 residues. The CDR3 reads CASSGDLIGAKNIQYF. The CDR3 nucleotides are TGTGCCAGCAGTGGGGATTTAATAGGGGCCAAAAACATTCAGTACTTC.

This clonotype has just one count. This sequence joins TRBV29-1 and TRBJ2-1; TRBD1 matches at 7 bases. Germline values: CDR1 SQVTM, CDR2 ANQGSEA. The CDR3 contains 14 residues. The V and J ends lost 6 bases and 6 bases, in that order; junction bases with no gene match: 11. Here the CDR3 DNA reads TGCAGCGTGCTTACGGGACAGCGGACCAATGAGCAGTTCTTC. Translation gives CSVLTGQRTNEQFF.

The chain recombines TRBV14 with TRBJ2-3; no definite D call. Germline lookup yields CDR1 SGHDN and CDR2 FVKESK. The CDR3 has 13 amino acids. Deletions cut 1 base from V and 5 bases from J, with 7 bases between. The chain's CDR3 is CASSQVLRDTQYF. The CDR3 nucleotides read TGTGCCAGCAGCCAAGTACTACGAGATACGCAGTATTTT.

CDR3 nucleotide sequence: TGCAGTGCCGAATTTAGTAGGGGGCGAAACACCGGGGAGCTGTTTTTT. This translates into CSAEFSRGRNTGELFF. The rearrangement joins TRBV20-1 to TRBJ2-2, with TRBD1 identical over 7 bases. The CDR3 contains 16 residues. Trimming at V came to 6 bases and at J to 2 bases, leaving 12 bases not matched to a gene. Germline-derived CDR1 and CDR2 are DFQATT and SNEGSKA (reference sequence).

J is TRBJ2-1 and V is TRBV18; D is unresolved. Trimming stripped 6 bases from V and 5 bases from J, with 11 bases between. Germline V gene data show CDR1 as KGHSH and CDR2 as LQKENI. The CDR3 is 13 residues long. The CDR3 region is CASSADVNNEQFF. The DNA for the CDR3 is TGTGCCAGCTCCGCGGACGTGAACAATGAGCAGTTCTTC.

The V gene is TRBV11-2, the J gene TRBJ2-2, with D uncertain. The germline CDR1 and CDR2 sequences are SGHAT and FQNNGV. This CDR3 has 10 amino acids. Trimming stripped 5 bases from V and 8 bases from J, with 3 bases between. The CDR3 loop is CASSPGELFF. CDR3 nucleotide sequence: TGTGCCAGCAGCCCGGGGGAGCTGTTTTTT. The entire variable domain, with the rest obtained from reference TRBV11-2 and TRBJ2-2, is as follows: EAGVAQSPRYKIIEKRQSVAFWCNPISGHATLYWYQQILGQGPKLLIQFQNNGVVDDSQLPKDRFSAERLKGVDSTLKIQPAKLEDSAVYLCASSPGELFFGEGSRLTVL.

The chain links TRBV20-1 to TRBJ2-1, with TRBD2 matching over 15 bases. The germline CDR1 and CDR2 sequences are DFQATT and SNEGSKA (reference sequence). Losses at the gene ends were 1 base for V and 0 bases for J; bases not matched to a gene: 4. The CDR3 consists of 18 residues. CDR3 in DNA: TGCAGTGCTAGAGCCGGGACTAGCGGGAGGAGCTCCTACAATGAGCAGTTCTTC. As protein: CSARAGTSGRSSYNEQFF.

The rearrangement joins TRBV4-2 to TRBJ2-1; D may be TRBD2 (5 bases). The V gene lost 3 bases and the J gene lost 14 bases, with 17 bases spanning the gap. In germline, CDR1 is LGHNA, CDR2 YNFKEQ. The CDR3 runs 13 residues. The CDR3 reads CASSQQSRVPEFF. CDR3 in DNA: TGTGCCAGCAGCCAGCAATCGCGGGTGCCAGAGTTCTTC.

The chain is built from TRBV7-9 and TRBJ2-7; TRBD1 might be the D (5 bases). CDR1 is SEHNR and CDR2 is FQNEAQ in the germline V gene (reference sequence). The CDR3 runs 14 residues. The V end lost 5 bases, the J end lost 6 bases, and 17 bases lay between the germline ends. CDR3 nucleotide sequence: TGTGCCAGCAGCCCCAAAAAGGGGTCAGGCGAGCAGTACTTC. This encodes CASSPKKGSGEQYF.

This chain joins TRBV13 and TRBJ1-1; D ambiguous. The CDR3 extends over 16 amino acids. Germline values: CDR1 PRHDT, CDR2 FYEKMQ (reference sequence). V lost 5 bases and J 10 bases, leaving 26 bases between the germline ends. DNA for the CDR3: TGTGCCAGCAGCACCGGTCTGGAGGGAGGTGGCGGAGGAGCTTTCTTT. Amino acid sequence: CASSTGLEGGGGGAFF.